This T cell receptor (beta chain) was sequenced for a study of technical replicates of blood from a few donors. Germline-derived CDR1 and CDR2 are SGHAT and FQNNGV. The CDR3 runs 13 residues. Trimming stripped 8 bases from V and 2 bases from J, with 13 bases between. The table came from immunoSEQ multiplex PCR; TCRdb's copy has only in-frame clones and leaves some out. The sample has about 60,000 clones; about 83% are singletons. The rearrangement links TRBV11-2 to TRBJ2-7; possibly TRBD1 for D (6 bases). Sample: PBMCs. The origin of this receptor is a human donor in good health. Some clones in this sample may be carry-over from other donors' samples. The CDR3, as DNA: TGTGCCAGCGGCAGGGGACGAACCTACGAGCAGTACTTC. The encoded protein is CASGRGRTYEQYF.